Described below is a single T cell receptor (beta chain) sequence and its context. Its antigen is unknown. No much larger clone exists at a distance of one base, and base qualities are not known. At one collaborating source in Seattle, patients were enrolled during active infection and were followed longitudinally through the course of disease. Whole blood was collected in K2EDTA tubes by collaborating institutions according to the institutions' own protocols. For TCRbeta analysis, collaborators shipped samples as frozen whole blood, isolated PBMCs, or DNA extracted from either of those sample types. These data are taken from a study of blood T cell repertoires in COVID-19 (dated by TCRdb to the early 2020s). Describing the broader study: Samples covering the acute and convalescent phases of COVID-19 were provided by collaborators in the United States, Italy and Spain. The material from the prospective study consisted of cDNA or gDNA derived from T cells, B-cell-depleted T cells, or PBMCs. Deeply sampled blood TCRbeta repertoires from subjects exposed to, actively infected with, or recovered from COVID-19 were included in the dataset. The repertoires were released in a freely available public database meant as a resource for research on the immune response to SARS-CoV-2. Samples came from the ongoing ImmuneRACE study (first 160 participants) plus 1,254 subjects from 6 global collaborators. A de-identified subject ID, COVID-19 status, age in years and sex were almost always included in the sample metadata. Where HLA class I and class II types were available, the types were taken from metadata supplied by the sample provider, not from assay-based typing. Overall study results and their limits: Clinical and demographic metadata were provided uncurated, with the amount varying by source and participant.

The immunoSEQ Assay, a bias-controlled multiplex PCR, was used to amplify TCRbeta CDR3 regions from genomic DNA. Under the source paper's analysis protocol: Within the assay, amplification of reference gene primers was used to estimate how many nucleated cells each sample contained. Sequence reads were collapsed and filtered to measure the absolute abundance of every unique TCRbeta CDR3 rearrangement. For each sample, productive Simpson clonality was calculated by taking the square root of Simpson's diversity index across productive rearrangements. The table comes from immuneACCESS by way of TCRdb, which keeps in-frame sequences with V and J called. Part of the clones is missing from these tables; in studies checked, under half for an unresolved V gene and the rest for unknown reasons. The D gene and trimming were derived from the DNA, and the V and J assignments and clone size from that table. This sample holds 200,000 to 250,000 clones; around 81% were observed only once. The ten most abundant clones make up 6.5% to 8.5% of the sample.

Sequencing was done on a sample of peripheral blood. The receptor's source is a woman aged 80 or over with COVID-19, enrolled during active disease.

CDR3 reads: CATSDLRGTSDDTQYF. The nucleotide sequence reads as follows: TGTGCCACCAGTGATTTGCGGGGGACTAGCGATGATACGCAGTATTTT. The receptor chain draws on TRBV24-1 and TRBJ2-3, with 10 central nucleotides matching TRBD2. CDR1 KGHDR and CDR2 SFDVKD are derived from the germline V gene. Germline trimming amounts to 0 bases on V and 6 bases on J, with 5 as the count of junction bases outside the gene matches. The CDR3 goes from the cysteine to the phenylalanine over 16 residues. Only the CDR3 portion is preserved as DNA: 48 bases, with reading frame beginning at the first base.